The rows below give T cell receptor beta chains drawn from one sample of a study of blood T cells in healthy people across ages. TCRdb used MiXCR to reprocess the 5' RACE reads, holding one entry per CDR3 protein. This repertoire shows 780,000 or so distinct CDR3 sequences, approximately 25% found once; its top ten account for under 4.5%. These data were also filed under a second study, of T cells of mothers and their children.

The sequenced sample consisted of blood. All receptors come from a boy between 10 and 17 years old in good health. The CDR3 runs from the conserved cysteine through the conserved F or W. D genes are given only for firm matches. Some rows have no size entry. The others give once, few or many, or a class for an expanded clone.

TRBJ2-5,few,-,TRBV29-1,CSVTSEGQETQYF,TGCAGCGTTACGTCGGAGGGGCAAGAGACCCAGTACTTC
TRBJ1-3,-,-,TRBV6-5,CASRRGPSGNTIYF,TGTGCCAGCAGGCGGGGACCGTCTGGAAACACCATATATTTT
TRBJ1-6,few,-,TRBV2,CASSARLSNSPLHF,TGTGCCAGCAGTGCCAGGTTGAGCAATTCACCCCTCCACTTT
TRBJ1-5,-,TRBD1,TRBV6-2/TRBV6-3,CASSWGTEGSNQPQHF,TGTGCCAGCAGTTGGGGGACAGAGGGTAGCAATCAGCCCCAGCATTTT
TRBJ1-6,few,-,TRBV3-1,CASSQDAGQGGSPLHF,TGTGCCAGCAGCCAAGATGCGGGCCAGGGTGGCTCACCCCTCCACTTT
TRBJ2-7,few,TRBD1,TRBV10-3,CAISPGTDYEQYF,TGTGCCATCAGTCCCGGGACAGACTACGAGCAGTACTTC
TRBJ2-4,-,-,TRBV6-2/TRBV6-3,CASSSTAKNIQYF,TGTGCCAGCAGTTCTACAGCCAAAAACATTCAGTACTTC
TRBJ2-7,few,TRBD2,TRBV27,CASSLFGTSAYEQYF,TGTGCCAGCAGTTTATTCGGGACTAGCGCCTACGAGCAGTACTTC
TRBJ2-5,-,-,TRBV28,CASTGVRARETQYF,TGTGCCAGCACCGGCGTCCGGGCTAGGGAGACCCAGTACTTC
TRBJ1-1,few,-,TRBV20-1,CSARDVWGAFF,TGCAGTGCTAGAGATGTGTGGGGAGCTTTCTTT
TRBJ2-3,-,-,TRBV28,CASSRAPVGTDTQYF,TGTGCCAGCAGTCGGGCCCCCGTAGGCACAGATACGCAGTATTTT
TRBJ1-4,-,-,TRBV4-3,CASSQEGFVGTDEKLFF,TGCGCCAGCAGCCAAGAGGGGTTCGTGGGGACCGACGAAAAACTGTTTTTT
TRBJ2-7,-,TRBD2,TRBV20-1,CSARELAGEGPMRQYF,TGCAGTGCTAGAGAGCTAGCGGGGGAAGGCCCTATGAGGCAGTACTTC
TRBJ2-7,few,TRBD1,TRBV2,CASSIRDRGLEQYF,TGTGCCAGCAGTATCCGGGACAGGGGGCTCGAGCAGTACTTC
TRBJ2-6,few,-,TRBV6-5,CASRPPGANVLTF,TGTGCCAGCAGGCCCCCAGGGGCCAACGTCCTGACTTTC
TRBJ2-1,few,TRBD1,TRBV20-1,CSVTTGTVGNEQFF,TGCAGTGTTACCACCGGGACAGTTGGCAATGAGCAGTTCTTC
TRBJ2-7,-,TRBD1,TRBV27,CASSTQSWQEGQGKAYEQYF,TGTGCCAGCAGCACTCAAAGTTGGCAAGAGGGACAGGGTAAGGCCTACGAGCAGTACTTC
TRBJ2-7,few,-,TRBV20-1,CSAPYRGSYEQYF,TGCAGTGCTCCCTACCGGGGGTCCTACGAGCAGTACTTC
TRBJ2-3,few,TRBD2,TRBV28,CAGSTRTPLAGRTDTQYF,TGTGCCGGCAGTACCCGAACGCCACTAGCGGGGCGCACAGATACGCAGTATTTT
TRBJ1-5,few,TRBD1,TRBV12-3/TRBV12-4,CASAGGNRQPQHF,TGTGCCAGCGCAGGGGGGAATCGTCAGCCCCAGCATTTT
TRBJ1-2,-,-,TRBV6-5,CASSQTVPYGYTF,TGTGCCAGCAGTCAGACAGTTCCCTATGGCTACACCTTC
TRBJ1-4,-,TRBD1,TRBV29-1,CSVEAYGGTEDEKLFF,TGCAGCGTTGAAGCGTATGGAGGGACAGAAGACGAAAAACTGTTTTTT
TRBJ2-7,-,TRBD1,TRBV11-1,CASRDRDSYEQYF,TGTGCCAGCAGAGACAGGGACTCCTACGAGCAGTACTTC
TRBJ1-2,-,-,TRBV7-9,CASSFKESNYGYTF,TGTGCCAGCAGCTTCAAAGAAAGTAACTATGGCTACACCTTC
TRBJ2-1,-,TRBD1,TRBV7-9,CASRSRFSATGSHNEQFF,TGTGCCAGCAGGTCACGCTTCTCCGCGACAGGGTCCCACAATGAGCAGTTCTTC
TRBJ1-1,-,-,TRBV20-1,CSAIWNTEAFF,TGCAGTGCTATCTGGAACACTGAAGCTTTCTTT
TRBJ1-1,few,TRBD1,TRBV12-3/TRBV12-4,CASSFTQGANTEAFF,TGTGCCAGCAGTTTCACGCAGGGGGCGAACACTGAAGCTTTCTTT
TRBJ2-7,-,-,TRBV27,CASSLSPDSDYEQYF,TGTGCCAGCAGTTTATCGCCGGACAGCGACTACGAGCAGTACTTC
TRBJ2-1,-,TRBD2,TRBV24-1,CATSPGLAGGQFSSYNEQFF,TGTGCCACCAGCCCGGGACTAGCGGGAGGTCAGTTTAGCTCCTACAATGAGCAGTTCTTC
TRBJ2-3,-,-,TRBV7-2,CASSLANVGAPSTDTQYF,TGTGCCAGCAGCTTAGCGAATGTGGGGGCCCCTAGCACAGATACGCAGTATTTT
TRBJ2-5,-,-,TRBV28,CASSLGKSAQETQYF,TGTGCCAGCAGTTTAGGGAAATCGGCCCAAGAGACCCAGTACTTC
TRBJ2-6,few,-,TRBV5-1,CASSFDPSGANVLTF,TGCGCCAGCAGCTTTGACCCTTCTGGGGCCAACGTCCTGACTTTC
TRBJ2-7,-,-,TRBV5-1,CASSLTFGAEQYF,TGCGCCAGCAGCCTGACGTTTGGTGCGGAGCAGTACTTC
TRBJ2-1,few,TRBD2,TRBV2,CASSDPSGGVREFF,TGTGCCAGCAGTGACCCTAGCGGGGGGGTTAGGGAGTTCTTC
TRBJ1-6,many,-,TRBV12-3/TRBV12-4,CASSLSTYNSPLHF,TGTGCCAGCAGTTTATCCACCTATAATTCACCCCTCCACTTT
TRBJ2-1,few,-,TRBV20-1,CSAREGGAYNEQFF,TGCAGTGCTAGGGAGGGAGGCGCCTACAATGAGCAGTTCTTC
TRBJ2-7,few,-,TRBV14,CASSQVISYEQYF,TGTGCCAGCAGCCAAGTGATTTCCTACGAGCAGTACTTC
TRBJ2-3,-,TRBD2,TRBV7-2,CASSPGGAGVRDTQYF,TGTGCCAGCAGCCCCGGGGGAGCGGGGGTTCGAGATACGCAGTATTTT
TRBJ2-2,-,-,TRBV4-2,CASSHPLAGEDTGELFF,TGTGCCAGCAGCCATCCCTTGGCAGGGGAGGACACCGGGGAGCTGTTTTTT
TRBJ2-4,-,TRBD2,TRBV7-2,CASSSSGRAKNIQYF,TGTGCCAGCAGCTCCAGCGGGAGGGCCAAAAACATTCAGTACTTC
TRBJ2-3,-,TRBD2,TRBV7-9,CASSSLVAGGPHPPDTQYF,TGTGCCAGCAGCTCATTAGTAGCGGGAGGGCCTCATCCGCCGGATACGCAGTATTTT
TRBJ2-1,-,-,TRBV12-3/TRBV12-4,CASSPRVTSYNEQFF,TGTGCCAGCAGTCCCCGGGTCACCTCCTACAATGAGCAGTTCTTC
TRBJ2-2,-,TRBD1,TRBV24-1,CATSDSRQGDSGELFF,TGTGCCACCAGTGACTCTAGACAGGGGGATTCCGGGGAGCTGTTTTTT
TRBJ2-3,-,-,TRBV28,CASSLSPDTQYF,TGTGCCAGCAGTTTATCCCCCGATACGCAGTATTTT
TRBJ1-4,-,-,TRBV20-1,CSAIGTLDEKLFF,TGCAGTGCTATAGGGACACTGGATGAAAAACTGTTTTTT